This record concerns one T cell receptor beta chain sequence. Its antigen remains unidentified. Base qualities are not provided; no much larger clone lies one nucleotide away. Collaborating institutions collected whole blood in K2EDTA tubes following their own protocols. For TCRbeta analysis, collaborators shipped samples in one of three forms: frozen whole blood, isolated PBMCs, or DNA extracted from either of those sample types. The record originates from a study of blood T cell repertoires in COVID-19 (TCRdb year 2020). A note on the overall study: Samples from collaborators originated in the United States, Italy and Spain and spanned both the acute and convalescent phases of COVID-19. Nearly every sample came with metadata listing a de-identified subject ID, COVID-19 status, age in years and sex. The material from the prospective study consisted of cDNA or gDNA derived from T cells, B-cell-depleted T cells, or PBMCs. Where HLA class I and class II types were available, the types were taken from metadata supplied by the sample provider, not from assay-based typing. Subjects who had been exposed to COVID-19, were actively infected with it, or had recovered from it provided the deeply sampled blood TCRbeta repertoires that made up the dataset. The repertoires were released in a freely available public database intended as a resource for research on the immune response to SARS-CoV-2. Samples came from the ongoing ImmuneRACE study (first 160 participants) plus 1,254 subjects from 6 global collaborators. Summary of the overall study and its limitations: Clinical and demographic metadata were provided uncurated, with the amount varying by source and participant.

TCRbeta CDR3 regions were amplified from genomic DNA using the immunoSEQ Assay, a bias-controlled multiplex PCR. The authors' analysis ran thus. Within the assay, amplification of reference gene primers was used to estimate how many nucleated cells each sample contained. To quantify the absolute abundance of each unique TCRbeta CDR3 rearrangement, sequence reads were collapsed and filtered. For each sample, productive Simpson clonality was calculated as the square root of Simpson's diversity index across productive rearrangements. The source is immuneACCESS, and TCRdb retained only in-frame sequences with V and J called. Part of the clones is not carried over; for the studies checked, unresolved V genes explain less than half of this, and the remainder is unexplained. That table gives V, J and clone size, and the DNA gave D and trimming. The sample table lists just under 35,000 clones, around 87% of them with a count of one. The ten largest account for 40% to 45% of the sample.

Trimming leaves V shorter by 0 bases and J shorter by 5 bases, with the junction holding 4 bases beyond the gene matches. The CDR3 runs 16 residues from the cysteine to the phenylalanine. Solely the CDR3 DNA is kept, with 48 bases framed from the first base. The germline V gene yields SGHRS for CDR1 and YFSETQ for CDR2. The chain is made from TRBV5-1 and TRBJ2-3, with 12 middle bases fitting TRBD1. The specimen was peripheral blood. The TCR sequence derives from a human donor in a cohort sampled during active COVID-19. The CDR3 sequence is CASSLVGTGGEDTQYF. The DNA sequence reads TGCGCCAGCAGCTTGGTGGGGACAGGGGGCGAAGATACGCAGTATTTT.